The 9 T cell receptor beta chains presented below share a single source sample, sequenced in a study of T cells after somatic rescue of genetic block. Assay used: immunoSEQ multiplex PCR; TCRdb lists only in-frame clones, some missing. The table has 68,000 or so clones, roughly 90% seen once. Sequencing was performed on peripheral blood mononuclear cells (PBMCs). The receptors were sampled from a man aged 40-49 years.

The genes are TRBV6-4 and TRBJ2-3; D possibly corresponds to TRBD1 (8 bases). Trimming stripped 0 bases from V and 6 bases from J, with 13 bases between. Germline loops: CDR1 MRHNA, CDR2 SNTAGT. This CDR3 has 15 amino acids. The CDR3 coding sequence is TGTGCCAGCAGTGACTCACAGGGGGGGCTGGATACGCAGTATTTT. It yields the protein CASSDSQGGLDTQYF.

V and J are TRBV21-1 and TRBJ2-3. TRBV21-1 is a recognized pseudogene. The CDR3 runs to 14 residues. This CDR3 reads CASSKIRPTDTQYF. The CDR3 region has the DNA TGTGCCAGCAGCAAAATCCGCCCAACAGATACGCAGTATTTT.

In its sample, this clone was seen once. V is TRBV19 and J is TRBJ2-2, with D unresolved. Germline V CDR1 and CDR2: LNHDA, SQIVND (reference sequence). V gave up 1 base and J gave up 0 bases, with 12 bases separating them. This CDR3 has 17 residues. This chain's CDR3 is CASSIVLRLANTGELFF. The DNA of the CDR3 is TGTGCCAGTAGTATAGTGCTTAGGCTGGCGAACACCGGGGAGCTGTTTTTT. The variable domain in full, with the rest retrieved from reference TRBV19 and TRBJ2-2, is DGGITQSPKYLFRKEGQNVTLSCEQNLNHDAMYWYRQDPGQGLRLIYYSQIVNDFQKGDIAEGYSVSREKKESFPLTVTSAQKNPTAFYLCASSIVLRLANTGELFFGEGSRLTVL.

V usage is TRBV7-6 and J usage is TRBJ1-1, with TRBD1 matching 7 bases. V was clipped by 5 bases and J by 1 base; unmatched bases: 1. In germline, CDR1 is SGHVS, CDR2 FNYEAQ. The CDR3 length is 13 residues. CDR3 sequence reads: CASSRQGNTEAFF. In nucleotides, the CDR3 is TGTGCCAGCAGCAGACAGGGGAACACTGAAGCTTTCTTT.

The V and J genes are TRBV21-1 and TRBJ2-2. TRBV21-1 is a recognized pseudogene. This CDR3 has 17 residues. CDR3 sequence reads: CASPPPNGQDNTGELFF. CDR3 bases: TGTGCCAGCCCCCCCCCTAATGGCCAGGACAACACCGGGGAGCTGTTTTTT.

The chain carries TRBV6-4 and TRBJ2-3, with 8 bases identical to TRBD2. This CDR3 contains 15 residues. Germline V CDR1 and CDR2: MRHNA, SNTAGT. V lost 3 bases to trimming and J lost 0 bases; unmatched junction nucleotides: 2. CDR3 region: CASSESGGSTDTQYF. As DNA, the CDR3 is TGTGCCAGCAGTGAGTCGGGAGGGAGCACAGATACGCAGTATTTT.

This chain uses TRBV4-3 with TRBJ1-2, with 9 bases that match TRBD1. Germline CDR1 is LGHNA and CDR2 is YSLEER. CDR3 length equals 15 residues. V shed 4 bases and J 1 base; nucleotides not matched to a gene: 4. The chain's CDR3 is CASSRDRDLNYGYTF. CDR3 sequence (DNA): TGCGCCAGCAGCCGGGACAGGGACCTTAACTATGGCTACACCTTC.

The genes are TRBV7-9 and TRBJ2-3; 8 positions agree with TRBD2. The CDR3 runs 16 residues. Germline assignment: CDR1 SEHNR and CDR2 FQNEAQ (reference sequence). V was pared by 7 bases and J by 1 base, with 10 bases of the junction left unmatched. Here the CDR3 DNA reads TGTGCCAGCAACGCCTGGACTAGCCGGGGCACAGATACGCAGTATTTT. Translating it yields CASNAWTSRGTDTQYF.

The chain employs TRBV5-1 and TRBJ2-2; the D gene is possibly TRBD1 (5 bases). The CDR3 loop spans 14 amino acids. The ends were cut back, 3 bases at V and 4 bases at J, with 10 bases in the middle. Germline assignment: CDR1 SGHRS and CDR2 YFSETQ. The CDR3 spells CASSSDRSTGELFF. CDR3 nucleotide sequence: TGCGCCAGCAGCTCCGACAGAAGCACCGGGGAGCTGTTTTTT.